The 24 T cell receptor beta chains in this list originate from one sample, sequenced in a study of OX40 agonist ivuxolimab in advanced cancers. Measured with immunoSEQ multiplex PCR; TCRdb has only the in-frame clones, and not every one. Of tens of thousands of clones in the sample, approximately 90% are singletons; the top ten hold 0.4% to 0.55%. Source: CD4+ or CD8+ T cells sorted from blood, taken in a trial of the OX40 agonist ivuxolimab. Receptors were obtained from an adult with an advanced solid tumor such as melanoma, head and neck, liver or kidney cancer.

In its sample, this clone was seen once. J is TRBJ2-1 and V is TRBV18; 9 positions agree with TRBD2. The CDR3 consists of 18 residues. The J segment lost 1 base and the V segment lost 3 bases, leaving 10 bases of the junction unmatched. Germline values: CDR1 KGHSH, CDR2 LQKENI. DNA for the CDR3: TGTGCCAGCTCACCCCCTAGCGGGACGAAAAGATCCTACAATGAGCAGTTCTTC. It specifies CASSPPSGTKRSYNEQFF.

The CDR3, as DNA: TGTGCCAGCAGCGGGGGGGGCAGGGGCCTGGGTGGCTACACCTTC. Protein product: CASSGGGRGLGGYTF. V and J are TRBV5-4 and TRBJ1-2, with a weak D call TRBD1 (6 bases). Trimming cost V 4 bases and J 7 bases, with 20 bases left between them. CDR1 SGHNT and CDR2 YYREEE come from the germline V gene (reference sequence). The CDR3 has 15 amino acids.

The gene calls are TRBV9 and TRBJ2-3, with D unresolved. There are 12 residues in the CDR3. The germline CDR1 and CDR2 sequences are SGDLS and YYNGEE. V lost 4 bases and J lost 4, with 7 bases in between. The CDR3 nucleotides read TGTGCCAGCAGCCGAGACGCAGATACGCAGTATTTT. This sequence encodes CASSRDADTQYF.

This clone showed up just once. The CDR3 loop is CASSLDPPTKTQYF. The CDR3, as DNA: TGTGCCAGCAGCTTAGATCCCCCCACGAAAACGCAGTATTTT. The J gene is TRBJ2-3, the V gene TRBV11-2; no clear D. V lost 0 bases to trimming and J lost 9 bases, with 13 bases between them. This CDR3 is built from 14 residues. CDR1 and CDR2 from the germline V gene are SGHAT and FQNNGV.

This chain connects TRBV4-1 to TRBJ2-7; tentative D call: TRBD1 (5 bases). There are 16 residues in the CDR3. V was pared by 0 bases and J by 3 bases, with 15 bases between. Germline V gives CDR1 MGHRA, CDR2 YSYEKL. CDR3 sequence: CASSQDTGSKRYEQYF. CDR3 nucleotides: TGCGCCAGCAGCCAAGATACAGGATCTAAACGCTACGAGCAGTACTTC.

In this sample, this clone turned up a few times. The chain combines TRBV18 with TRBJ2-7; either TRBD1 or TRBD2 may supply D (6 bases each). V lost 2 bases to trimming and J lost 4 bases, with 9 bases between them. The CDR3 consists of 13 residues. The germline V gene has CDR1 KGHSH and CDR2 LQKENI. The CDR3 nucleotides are TGTGCCAGCTCACCAGGGGGGCAATACGAGCAGTACTTC. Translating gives CASSPGGQYEQYF. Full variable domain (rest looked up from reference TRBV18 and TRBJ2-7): NAGVMQNPRHLVRRRGQEARLRCSPMKGHSHVYWYRQLPEEGLKFMVYLQKENIIDESGMPKERFSAEFPKEGPSILRIQQVVRGDSAAYFCASSPGGQYEQYFGPGTRLTVT.

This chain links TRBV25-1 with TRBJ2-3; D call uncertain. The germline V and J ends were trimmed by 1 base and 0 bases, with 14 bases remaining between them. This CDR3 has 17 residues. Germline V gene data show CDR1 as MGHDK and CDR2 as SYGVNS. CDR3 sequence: CASSELGKLPSTDTQYF. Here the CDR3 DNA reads TGTGCCAGCAGTGAATTGGGGAAACTACCTAGCACAGATACGCAGTATTTT.

CDR3 nucleotides: TGCGCCAGCAGAACCGGGGCCCCCGGGGAGCTGTTTTTT. It specifies CASRTGAPGELFF. The V and J genes are TRBV5-1 and TRBJ2-2; the D call may be TRBD1 or TRBD2 (5 bases each). With 5 bases removed from V and 6 bases from J, the gap between germline ends came to 11 bases. This CDR3 comprises 13 residues. Looked up from germline, CDR1 is SGHRS and CDR2 is YFSETQ.

Written as DNA, the CDR3 is TGTGCCAGCAGCCCCCAGGGCCACACCGGGGAGCTGTTTTTT. Translated, it gives CASSPQGHTGELFF. The chain carries TRBV12-1 and TRBJ2-2; TRBD1 is the table's D call, not checked against the DNA. TRBV12-1 constitutes a pseudogene. This CDR3 has 14 amino acids.

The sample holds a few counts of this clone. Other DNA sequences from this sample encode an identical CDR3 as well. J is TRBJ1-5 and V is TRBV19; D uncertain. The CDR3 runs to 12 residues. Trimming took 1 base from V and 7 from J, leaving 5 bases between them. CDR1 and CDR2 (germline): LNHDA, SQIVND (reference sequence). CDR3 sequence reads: CASSIGRQPQHF. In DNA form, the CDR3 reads TGTGCCAGTAGTATAGGACGGCAGCCCCAGCATTTT.

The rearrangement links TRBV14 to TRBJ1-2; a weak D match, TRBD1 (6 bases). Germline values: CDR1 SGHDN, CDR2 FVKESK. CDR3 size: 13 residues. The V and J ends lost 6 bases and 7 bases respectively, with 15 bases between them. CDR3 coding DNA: TGTGCCAGCAGTCCCCCGAGGGGGACTGGCTACACCTTC. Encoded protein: CASSPPRGTGYTF.

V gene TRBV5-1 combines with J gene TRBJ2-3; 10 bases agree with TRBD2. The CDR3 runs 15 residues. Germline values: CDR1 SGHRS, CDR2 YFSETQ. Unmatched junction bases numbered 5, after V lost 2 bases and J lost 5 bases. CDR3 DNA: TGCGCCAGCAGCTTAGCGGGAGGGCAACAAGATACGCAGTATTTT. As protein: CASSLAGGQQDTQYF.

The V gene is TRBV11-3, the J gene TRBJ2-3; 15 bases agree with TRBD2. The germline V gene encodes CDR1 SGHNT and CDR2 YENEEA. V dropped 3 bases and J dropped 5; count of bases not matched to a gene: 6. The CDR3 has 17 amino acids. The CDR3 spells CASSFEGLAGGKDTQYF. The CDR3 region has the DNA TGTGCCAGCAGCTTCGAAGGACTAGCGGGAGGGAAAGATACGCAGTATTTT. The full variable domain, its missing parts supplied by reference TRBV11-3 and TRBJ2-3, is EAGVVQSPRYKIIEKKQPVAFWCNPISGHNTLYWYLQNLGQGPELLIRYENEEAVDDSQLPKDRFSAERLKGVDSTLKIQPAELGDSAVYLCASSFEGLAGGKDTQYFGPGTRLTVL.

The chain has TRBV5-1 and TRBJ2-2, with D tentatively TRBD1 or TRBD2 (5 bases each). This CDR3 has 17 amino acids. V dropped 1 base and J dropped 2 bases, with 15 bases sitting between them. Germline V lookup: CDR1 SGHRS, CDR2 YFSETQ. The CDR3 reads CASSLRIGGRNTGELFF. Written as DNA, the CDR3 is TGCGCCAGCAGCTTGAGAATTGGGGGAAGAAACACCGGGGAGCTGTTTTTT.

The CDR3 is CASSPTGSAGELFF. CDR3 in DNA: TGTGCCAGCAGTCCGACTGGGTCAGCCGGGGAGCTGTTTTTT. This chain uses TRBV6-5 with TRBJ2-2; D remains ambiguous. The V end lost 5 bases, the J end lost 6 bases, and 13 bases lay between the germline ends. Germline-derived CDR1 and CDR2 are MNHEY and SVGAGI. This CDR3 comprises 14 residues.

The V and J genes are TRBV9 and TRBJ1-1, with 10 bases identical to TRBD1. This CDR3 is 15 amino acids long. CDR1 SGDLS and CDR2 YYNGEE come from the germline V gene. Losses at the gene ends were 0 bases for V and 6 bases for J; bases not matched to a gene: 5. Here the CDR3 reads CASSVVGTGAAEAFF. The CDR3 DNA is TGTGCCAGCAGCGTAGTCGGGACAGGGGCCGCTGAAGCTTTCTTT.

CDR3 region: CASSRGSSGSSYEQYF. The CDR3 coding sequence is TGTGCCAGCAGCCGGGGGAGTAGCGGGAGTTCCTACGAGCAGTACTTC. V gene TRBV5-4 combines with J gene TRBJ2-7, with 9 nucleotides matching TRBD2. Trimming at V came to 4 bases and at J to 1 base, leaving 9 bases not matched to a gene. The germline V gene encodes CDR1 SGHNT and CDR2 YYREEE (reference sequence). The CDR3 length is 16 residues.

CDR3 nucleotide sequence: TGCGCCAGCAGCCATGCCCGGACAGGGGGCGGTCAGCACGAGCAGTACTTC. Translated: CASSHARTGGGQHEQYF. V usage is TRBV5-1 and J usage is TRBJ2-7; TRBD1 aligns across 11 bases. This CDR3 comprises 17 residues. The junction had 14 bases not matched to a gene; V was cut back by 4 bases and J by 5 bases. Germline V gene lookup returns CDR1 SGHRS and CDR2 YFSETQ.

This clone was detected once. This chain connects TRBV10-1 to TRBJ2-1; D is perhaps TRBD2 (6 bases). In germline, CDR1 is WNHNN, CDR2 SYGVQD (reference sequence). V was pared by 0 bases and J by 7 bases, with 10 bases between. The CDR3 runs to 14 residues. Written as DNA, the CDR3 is TGCGCCAGCAGTGAGTCGGCAGGGAGGAATGAGCAGTTCTTC. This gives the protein CASSESAGRNEQFF.

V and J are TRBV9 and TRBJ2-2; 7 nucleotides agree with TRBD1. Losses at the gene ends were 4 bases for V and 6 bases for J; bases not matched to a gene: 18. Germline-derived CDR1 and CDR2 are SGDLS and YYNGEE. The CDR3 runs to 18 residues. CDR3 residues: CASSPHLWAGGISGELFF. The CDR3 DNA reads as TGTGCCAGCAGCCCACACCTTTGGGCAGGGGGAATTTCCGGGGAGCTGTTTTTT. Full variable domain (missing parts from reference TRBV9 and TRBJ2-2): DSGVTQTPKHLITATGQRVTLRCSPRSGDLSVYWYQQSLDQGLQFLIQYYNGEERAKGNILERFSAQQFPDLHSELNLSSLELGDSALYFCASSPHLWAGGISGELFFGEGSRLTVL.

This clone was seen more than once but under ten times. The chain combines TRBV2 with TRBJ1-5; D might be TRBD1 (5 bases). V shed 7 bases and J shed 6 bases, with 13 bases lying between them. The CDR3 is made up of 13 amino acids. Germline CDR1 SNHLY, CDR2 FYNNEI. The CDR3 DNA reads TGTGCCAGCAAGCAGGGAATGGTTCAGCCCCAGCATTTT. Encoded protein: CASKQGMVQPQHF.

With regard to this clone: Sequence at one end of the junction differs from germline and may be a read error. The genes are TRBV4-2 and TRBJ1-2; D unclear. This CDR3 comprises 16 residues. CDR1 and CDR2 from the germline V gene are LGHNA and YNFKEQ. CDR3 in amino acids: CASSQGTARDNYGYTF. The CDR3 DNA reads TGTGCCAGCAGTCAAGGTACAGCGAGGGATAACTATGGCTACACCTTC.

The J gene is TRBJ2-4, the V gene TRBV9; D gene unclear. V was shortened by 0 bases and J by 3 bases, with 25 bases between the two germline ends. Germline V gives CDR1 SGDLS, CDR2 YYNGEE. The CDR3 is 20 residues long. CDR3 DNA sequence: TGTGCCAGCAGCGTAGTCGGGCCACAAAAAATCGGCATGGGCAAAAACATTCAGTACTTC. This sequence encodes CASSVVGPQKIGMGKNIQYF.

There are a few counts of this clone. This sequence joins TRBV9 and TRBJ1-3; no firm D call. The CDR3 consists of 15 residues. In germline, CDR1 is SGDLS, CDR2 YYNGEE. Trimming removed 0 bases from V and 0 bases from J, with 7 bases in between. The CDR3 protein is CASSVGSYSGNTIYF. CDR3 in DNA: TGTGCCAGCAGCGTAGGCAGTTACTCTGGAAACACCATATATTTT.